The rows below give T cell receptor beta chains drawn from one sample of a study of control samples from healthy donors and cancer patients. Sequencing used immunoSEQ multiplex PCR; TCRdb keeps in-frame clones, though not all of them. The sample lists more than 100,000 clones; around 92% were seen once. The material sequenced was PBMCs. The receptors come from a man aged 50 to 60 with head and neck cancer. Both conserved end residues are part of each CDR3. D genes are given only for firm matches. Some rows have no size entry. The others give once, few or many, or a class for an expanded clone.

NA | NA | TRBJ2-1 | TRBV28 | CASSLAAYNEQFF | TGTGCCAGCAGCCTAGCAGCCTACAATGAGCAGTTCTTC
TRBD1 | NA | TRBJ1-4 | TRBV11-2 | CASSLFLGQQNEKLFF | TGTGCCAGCAGCTTATTCTTGGGACAGCAGAATGAAAAACTGTTTTTT
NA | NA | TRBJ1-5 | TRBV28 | CASSLDSGGQPQHF | TGTGCCAGCAGTCTAGACAGTGGTGGGCAGCCCCAGCATTTT
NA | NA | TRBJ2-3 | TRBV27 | CASSSLDGKLQFAQYF | TGTGCCAGCAGTTCCCTGGATGGAAAACTTCAGTTCGCGCAGTATTTT
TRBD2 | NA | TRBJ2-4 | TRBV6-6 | CASSHGGIAKNIQYF | TGTGCCAGCAGTCACGGGGGGATAGCCAAAAACATTCAGTACTTC
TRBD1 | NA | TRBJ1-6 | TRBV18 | CASSPNRPGGNSPLHF | TGTGCCAGCTCTCCCAATCGGCCAGGGGGGAATTCACCCCTCCACTTT
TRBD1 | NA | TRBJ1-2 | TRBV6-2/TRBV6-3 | CASSRDQGAHGYTF | TGTGCCAGCAGTAGGGACCAGGGGGCCCATGGCTACACCTTC
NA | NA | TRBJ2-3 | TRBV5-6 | CASSLRLGGPDTQYF | TGTGCCAGCAGCTTGAGGCTAGGGGGGCCAGATACGCAGTATTTT
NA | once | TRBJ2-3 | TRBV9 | CASSFQGFDTQYF | TGTGCCAGCAGCTTTCAGGGTTTCGATACGCAGTATTTT
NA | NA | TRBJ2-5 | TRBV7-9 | CASSPPAQGYQETQYF | TGTGCCAGCAGCCCACCCGCACAGGGATACCAAGAGACCCAGTACTTC
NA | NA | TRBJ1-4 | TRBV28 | CASSSTGTANEKLFF | TGTGCCAGCAGTTCAACAGGGACCGCCAATGAAAAACTGTTTTTT
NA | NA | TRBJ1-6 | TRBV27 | CASSSRGSPLHF | TGTGCCAGCAGTTCGCGGGGGTCACCCCTCCACTTT
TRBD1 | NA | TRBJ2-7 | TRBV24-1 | CATSDPGTGDEQYF | TGTGCCACCAGTGACCCTGGGACAGGGGACGAGCAGTACTTC
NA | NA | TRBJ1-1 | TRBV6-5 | CASSLMGNTEAFF | TGTGCCAGCAGTTTAATGGGTAACACTGAAGCTTTCTTT
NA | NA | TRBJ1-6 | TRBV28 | CASSLLGRGSENSPLHF | TGTGCCAGCAGTTTGCTGGGCAGGGGCTCGGAAAATTCACCCCTCCACTTT
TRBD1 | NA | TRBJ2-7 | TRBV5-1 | CASSFRQGSYEQYF | TGCGCCAGCAGCTTCCGACAGGGATCCTACGAGCAGTACTTC
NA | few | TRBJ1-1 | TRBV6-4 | CASKYKDNTEAFF | TGTGCTAGCAAGTATAAGGACAACACTGAAGCTTTCTTT
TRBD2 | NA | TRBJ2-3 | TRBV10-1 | CAGDWMLAGGPEWADTQYF | TGCGCCGGTGATTGGATGCTAGCGGGAGGGCCAGAGTGGGCAGATACGCAGTATTTT
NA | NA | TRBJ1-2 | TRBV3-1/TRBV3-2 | CASSQDTGTYGYTF | TGTGCCAGCAGCCAAGATACAGGGACTTATGGCTACACCTTC
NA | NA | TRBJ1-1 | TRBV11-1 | CASSFPEPPTEAFF | TGTGCCAGCAGCTTCCCCGAGCCCCCCACTGAAGCTTTCTTT
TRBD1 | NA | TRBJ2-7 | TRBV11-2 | CASSRDRAYEQYF | TGTGCCAGCAGCAGGGACAGAGCCTACGAGCAGTACTTC
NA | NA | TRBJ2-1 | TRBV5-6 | CASSLTAEQFF | TGTGCCAGCAGCTTGACCGCTGAGCAGTTCTTC
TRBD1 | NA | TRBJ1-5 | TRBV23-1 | CASSQRTGYSNQPQHF | TGCGCCAGCAGTCAGCGGACAGGTTATAGCAATCAGCCCCAGCATTTT
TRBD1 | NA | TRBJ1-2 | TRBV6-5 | CAAGGWGHYGYTF | TGTGCTGCAGGGGGGTGGGGTCACTATGGCTACACCTTC
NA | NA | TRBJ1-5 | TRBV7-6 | CASSLKAHGAIPGIEGQPQHF | TGTGCCAGCAGCTTAAAAGCCCATGGTGCCATCCCGGGAATTGAGGGTCAGCCCCAGCATTTT
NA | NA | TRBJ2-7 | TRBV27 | CASSLGHGQYF | TGTGCCAGCAGTTTAGGGCACGGGCAGTACTTC
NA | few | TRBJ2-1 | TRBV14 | CASSQDLGAGLSSYNEQFF | TGTGCCAGCAGCCAAGATCTGGGGGCCGGACTTAGCTCCTACAATGAGCAGTTCTTC
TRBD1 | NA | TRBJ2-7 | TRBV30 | CAWSPDFPGTGPNEQYF | TGTGCCTGGAGTCCTGACTTTCCCGGGACAGGGCCAAACGAGCAGTACTTC
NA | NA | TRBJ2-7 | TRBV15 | CATSNGDTPRVEQYF | TGTGCCACCAGCAATGGGGACACCCCTCGTGTCGAGCAGTACTTC
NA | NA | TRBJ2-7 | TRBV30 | CAWSLDSYEQYF | TGTGCCTGGAGTCTGGACTCCTACGAGCAGTACTTC
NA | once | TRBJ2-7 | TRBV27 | CASSLNPSRKGSFYEQYF | TGTGCCAGCAGTTTGAACCCGTCGAGGAAGGGTTCATTCTACGAGCAGTACTTC
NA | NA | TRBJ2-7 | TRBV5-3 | CARSLAARYEQYF | TGTGCCAGAAGCCTGGCCGCCAGGTACGAGCAGTACTTC
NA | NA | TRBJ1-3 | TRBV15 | CATRPQGKPVSGNTIYF | TGTGCCACCAGGCCTCAGGGAAAGCCGGTCTCTGGAAACACCATATATTTT
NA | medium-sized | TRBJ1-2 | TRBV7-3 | CASSQDGSTVGYTF | TGTGCCAGCAGTCAGGACGGAAGCACGGTCGGCTACACCTTC
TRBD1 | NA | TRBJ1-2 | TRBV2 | CASSEMGPRQGKGYTF | TGTGCCAGCAGTGAAATGGGCCCTAGACAGGGCAAAGGCTACACCTTC
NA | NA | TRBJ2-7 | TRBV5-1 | CASSLSRQMVEQYF | TGCGCCAGCAGCTTGTCGCGCCAGATGGTGGAGCAGTACTTC
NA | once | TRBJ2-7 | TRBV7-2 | CASSPGGRGGYEQYF | TGTGCCAGCAGCCCAGGTGGACGGGGCGGCTACGAGCAGTACTTC
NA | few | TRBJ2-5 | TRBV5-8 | CASSFGGLAETQYF | TGTGCCAGCAGCTTCGGGGGCCTGGCAGAGACCCAGTACTTC
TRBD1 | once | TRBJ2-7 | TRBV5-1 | CASSLEMGQGTYEQYF | TGCGCCAGCAGCTTGGAAATGGGACAGGGTACCTACGAGCAGTACTTC
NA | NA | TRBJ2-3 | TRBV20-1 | CSASQPDTQYF | TGCAGTGCTAGTCAGCCCGATACGCAGTATTTT
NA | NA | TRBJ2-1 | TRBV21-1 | CASSDEGSSYNEQFF | TGTGCCAGCAGCGACGAGGGTTCCTCCTACAATGAGCAGTTCTTC
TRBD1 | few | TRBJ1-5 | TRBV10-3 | CAIGQGAQNQPQHF | TGTGCCATCGGACAGGGGGCGCAGAATCAGCCCCAGCATTTT
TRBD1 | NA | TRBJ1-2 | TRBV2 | CASSPTRQGAYGYTF | TGTGCCAGCAGCCCGACCCGTCAGGGGGCGTATGGCTACACCTTC
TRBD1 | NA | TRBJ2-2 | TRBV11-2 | CASSLNSGGSAGELFF | TGTGCCAGCAGCTTAAATTCAGGGGGTTCGGCCGGGGAGCTGTTTTTT
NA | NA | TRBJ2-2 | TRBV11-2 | CASSLGEVRGELFF | TGTGCCAGCAGCTTAGGGGAGGTCCGCGGGGAGCTGTTTTTT
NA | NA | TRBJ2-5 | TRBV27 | CASSLSAGSLPRETQYF | TGTGCCAGCAGTTTATCGGCAGGATCACTCCCCAGGGAGACCCAGTACTTC
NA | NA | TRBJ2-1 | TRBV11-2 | CASSPSGTKSYNEQFF | TGTGCCAGCAGCCCCTCCGGGACCAAATCCTACAATGAGCAGTTCTTC
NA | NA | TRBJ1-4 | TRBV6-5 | CASSPSSGIGEKLFF | TGTGCCAGCAGTCCATCGTCGGGGATCGGGGAAAAACTGTTTTTT
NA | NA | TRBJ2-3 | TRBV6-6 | CASSPEPGLRTGDTQYF | TGTGCCAGCAGTCCAGAGCCGGGACTCCGAACGGGGGATACGCAGTATTTT
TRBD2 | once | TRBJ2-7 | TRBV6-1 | CASSERGEFSYEQYF | TGTGCCAGCAGTGAACGGGGGGAATTCTCCTACGAGCAGTACTTC
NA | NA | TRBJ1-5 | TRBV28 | CASSLIGKDQPQHF | TGTGCCAGCAGTTTAATTGGGAAGGATCAGCCCCAGCATTTT
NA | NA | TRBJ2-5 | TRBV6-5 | CASSSQARSGAKTQYF | TGTGCCAGCAGTTCCCAGGCCAGGTCGGGCGCGAAGACCCAGTACTTC
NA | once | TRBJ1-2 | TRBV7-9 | CASSPNRISTLNYGYTF | TGTGCCAGCAGCCCAAACAGGATCAGCACCTTAAACTATGGCTACACCTTC
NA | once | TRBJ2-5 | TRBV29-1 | CSVEIGAGETQYF | TGCAGCGTTGAAATCGGGGCTGGGGAGACCCAGTACTTC
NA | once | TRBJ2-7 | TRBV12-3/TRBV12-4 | CASSFSTEQYF | TGTGCCAGCAGTTTCTCCACCGAGCAGTACTTC
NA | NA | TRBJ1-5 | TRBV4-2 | CASSQDRQANQPQHF | TGTGCCAGCAGCCAAGACAGACAGGCCAATCAGCCCCAGCATTTT
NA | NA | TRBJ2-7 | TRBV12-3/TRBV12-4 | CASSLHLSYEQYF | TGTGCCAGCAGTCTACATTTATCCTACGAGCAGTACTTC
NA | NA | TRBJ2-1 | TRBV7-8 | CASSLARSGEDEQFF | TGTGCCAGCAGCTTAGCGCGATCCGGAGAGGATGAGCAGTTCTTC
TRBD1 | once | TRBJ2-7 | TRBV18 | CASSQGQGGYEQYF | TGTGCCAGCTCACAGGGACAGGGGGGCTACGAGCAGTACTTC